Sequencing of this TCR beta chain was carried out in a study of blood T cells in healthy people across ages (dated by TCRdb to about 2015). For the wider study: In model experiments, template switching captured roughly one uniquely barcoded TCR beta cDNA molecule for every two T cells. Four age groups were formed from the donors: young (average roughly 15 years), middle-aged (just under 40), aged (approximately 60) and long-lived (less than 85). Using deep sequencing normalized with unique cDNA molecular identifiers, the study measured how TCR beta repertoire diversity changes with age. For two donors (one aged 18 to 30 and one aged 80 or older), the study analyzed two additional independent replicas of 1 million unique cDNA reads from the same blood draw. The study at large found these results: Estimates of total diversity from one million sequenced T cells were regarded as lower bounds and underestimates. As age increased, observed TCR beta diversity per million T cells dropped in a roughly linear way, and a significant reduction was already evident by age 40. Since profiling was done on bulk unsorted PBMCs, naive and antigen-experienced compartments could not be conclusively compared. The CMV infection status of donors was not known, potentially confounding age-related changes in expanded clonotypes. There was a strong correlation between observed TCR beta diversity and the percentage of naive T cells measured by flow cytometry. The long-lived group showed more naive CD4+ T cells, fewer expanded clones and increased TCR diversity than the aged group, suggesting age selection.

The protocol used for the library was 5' RACE. Sequencer: Illumina HiSeq 2500. The second PCR ran for roughly 7 to 12 cycles and used a J-beta primer mix along with a sample-barcoded 5' primer. A unique molecular identifier was introduced onto each TCR beta cDNA molecule by a template-switch 5' adaptor carrying 12 random nucleotides. Each sample yielded at least 2.5 million CDR3-containing paired-end reads. The Mint cDNA synthesis kit, primed by a TRBC-specific oligonucleotide, was used to synthesize first-strand cDNA from all RNA. All cDNA was treated with uracil-DNA glycosylase and then went through a first 18-cycle PCR with the universal primers M1SS and BC2_uni_R. The authors' analysis ran thus. Normalization of each sample was performed by random selection of 1 million high-quality reads, each carrying a distinct molecular identifier. Instead of being binned into consensus sequences, reads with shared molecular identifiers were discarded. CDR3 identification, clonotype clustering and error correction used MiTCR with a Q25 quality threshold and the strictest error-elimination algorithm. Lower-bound total TCR beta diversity was estimated with a nonparametric unseen species model using Euler transformation. TCRdb trimmed the raw reads at Q25, called clones with MiXCR and kept productive beta chains. Each entry merges the rows of one CDR3 protein and shows their most common DNA and genes. These V and J calls rely on TCRdb rather than the paper's analysis. The table for this sample lists 550,000 to 650,000 distinct CDR3 sequences; about 28% of them were counted only once. About 3.3% of the sample rests with the top ten.

According to the germline V gene, CDR1 reads SGHTA and CDR2 reads FQGNSA. V loses 0 bases, J loses 0 bases, and the germline ends lie 9 bases apart. From cysteine to phenylalanine, the CDR3 is 15 amino acids long. Only the CDR3 part of the read is kept: 45 bases, read in frame from the first base. In regard to this clonotype: It lacks a known antigen. No base quality information exists; no much larger clone differs at one position.

The roughly 39 donors, aged roughly 6 to 100 years, were systemically healthy Caucasian individuals from Russia. Each donor gave ten milliliters of peripheral blood, drawn into EDTA-treated Vacutainer tubes. Ficoll-Paque density-gradient centrifugation was used to isolate PBMCs, with at least 6 million obtained per sample. Total RNA was extracted from PBMCs with Trizol reagent, with at least 5.5 micrograms obtained per sample. For every donor, flow cytometry on a PBMC aliquot measured the percentage of naive CD45RAhigh/CD27high T cells. This same sample was also taken into another study, of T cells of mothers and their children. The second study's authors report: Donors were nine systemically healthy Caucasian individuals: three mothers and their six children. cDNA synthesis used all of the extracted RNA, with around 1.5 ug of RNA in each 15 ul reaction. In the second PCR, the M1S primer added sample barcodes and 2-4 random nucleotides. Each mother yielded over 9 million TCR beta CDR3 reads and each child a few million reads. TCR recombination output is similarly shaped by thymic selection in related and unrelated pairs, with a minor effect exerted by inherited differences. Related mother-child pairs always showed normalized repertoire overlap that was slightly higher than in unrelated mother-child pairs, though the difference was never significant. Persistent microchimeric T cell clones were not detected, at a sensitivity of about 100 clones per million clonotypes. Deep NGS was used in the study to compare the TCR beta repertoires of mothers and children and to look for features that separate related mother-child pairs from unrelated individuals. Mothers averaged roughly 36 +/- 4 years of age and children averaged about 12 +/- 4 years. After adapters were ligated using NEBNext reagents, the libraries underwent 100+100 nt paired-end sequencing on an Illumina HiSeq 2000. To prevent cross-contamination, the mother and child libraries were prepared one month apart and sequenced in separate runs. Between about 500,000 and 2,300,000 distinct TCR beta clonotypes were identified per donor. Naive TCR beta clonotypes were estimated from low-frequency clonotypes matched to each donor's FACS-determined naive share, without sorting.

Sequencing was done on a sample of blood. This clonotype was sampled from a boy aged 2 to 10 in good health. This sequence uses TRBV7-2 and TRBJ2-7; the D region is possibly TRBD1 or TRBD2, each matching across 5 bases. CDR3 reads: CASSLAGRTSYEQYF. DNA sequence: TGTGCCAGCAGCTTAGCGGGACGAACCTCCTACGAGCAGTACTTC.